This T cell receptor beta chain was sequenced in a study of pediatric ulcerative colitis. Using immunoSEQ multiplex PCR, the repertoire was profiled, and TCRdb retains in-frame clones only, with some absent. The data show 64,000 or so clones, with 70% to 85% seen just once and under 6.5% held by the top ten. The source of this sequence is a boy between 5 and 17 years old with moderate ulcerative colitis. Input material: blood.

In DNA, the CDR3 is TGTGCCACCACCCTCCCCGAGTCCGGAAACTATGGCTACACCTTC. The encoded protein is CATTLPESGNYGYTF. This sequence joins TRBV15 and TRBJ1-2; no reliable D call. The CDR3 is 15 residues long. V was pared by 7 bases and J by 2 bases, with 17 bases between. CDR1 is LNHNV and CDR2 is YYDKDF in the germline V gene (reference sequence).